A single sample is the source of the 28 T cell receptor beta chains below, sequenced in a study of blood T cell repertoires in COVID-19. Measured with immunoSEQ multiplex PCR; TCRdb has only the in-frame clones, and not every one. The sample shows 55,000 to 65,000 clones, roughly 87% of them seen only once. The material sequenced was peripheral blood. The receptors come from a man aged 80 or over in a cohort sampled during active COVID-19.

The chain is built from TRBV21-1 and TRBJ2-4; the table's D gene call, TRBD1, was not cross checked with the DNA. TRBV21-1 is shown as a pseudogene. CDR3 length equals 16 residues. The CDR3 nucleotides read TGTGCCAGCAGCAATCGAAACAGCCTAGCCAAAAACATTCAGTACTTC. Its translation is CASSNRNSLAKNIQYF.

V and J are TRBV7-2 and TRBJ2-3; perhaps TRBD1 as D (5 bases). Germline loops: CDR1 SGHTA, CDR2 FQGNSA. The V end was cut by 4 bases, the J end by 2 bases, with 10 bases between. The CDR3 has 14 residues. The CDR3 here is CASSYRQPTDTQYF. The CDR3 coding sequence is TGTGCCAGCAGCTACAGACAGCCCACAGATACGCAGTATTTT.

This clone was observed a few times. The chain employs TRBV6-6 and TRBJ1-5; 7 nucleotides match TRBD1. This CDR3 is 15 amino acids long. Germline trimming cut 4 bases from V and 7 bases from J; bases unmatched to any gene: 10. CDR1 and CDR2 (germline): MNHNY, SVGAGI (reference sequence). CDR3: CASSSKTGLVQPQHF. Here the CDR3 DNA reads TGTGCCAGCAGTTCGAAGACAGGGTTGGTCCAGCCCCAGCATTTT.

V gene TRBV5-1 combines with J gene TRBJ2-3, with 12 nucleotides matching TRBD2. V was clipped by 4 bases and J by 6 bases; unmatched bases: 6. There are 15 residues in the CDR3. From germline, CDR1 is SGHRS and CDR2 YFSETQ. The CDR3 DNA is TGCGCCAGCAGCCTGACTAGCGGGGGAACTGATACGCAGTATTTT. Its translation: CASSLTSGGTDTQYF. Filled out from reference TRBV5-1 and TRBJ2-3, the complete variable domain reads KAGVTQTPRYLIKTRGQQVTLSCSPISGHRSVSWYQQTPGQGLQFLFEYFSETQRNKGNFPGRFSGRQFSNSRSEMNVSTLELGDSALYLCASSLTSGGTDTQYFGPGTRLTVL.

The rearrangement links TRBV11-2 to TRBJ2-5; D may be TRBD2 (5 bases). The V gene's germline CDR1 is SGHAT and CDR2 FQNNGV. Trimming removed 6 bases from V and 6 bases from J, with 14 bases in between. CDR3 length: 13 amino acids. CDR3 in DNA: TGTGCCAGCAGTGACCCAGGAGGACAGACCCAGTACTTC. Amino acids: CASSDPGGQTQYF.

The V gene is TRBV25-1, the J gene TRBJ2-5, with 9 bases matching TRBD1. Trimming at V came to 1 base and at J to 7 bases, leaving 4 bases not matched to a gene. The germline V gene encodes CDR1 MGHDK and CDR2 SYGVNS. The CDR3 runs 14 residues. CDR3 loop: CASSEWTGDGTQYF. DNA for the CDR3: TGTGCCAGCAGTGAATGGACAGGGGATGGGACCCAGTACTTC.

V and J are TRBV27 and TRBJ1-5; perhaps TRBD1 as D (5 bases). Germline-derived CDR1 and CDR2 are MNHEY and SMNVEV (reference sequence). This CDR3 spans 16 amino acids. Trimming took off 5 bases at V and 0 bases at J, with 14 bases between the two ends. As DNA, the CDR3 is TGTGCCAGCAGTCGTACACAGGACTATAGCAATCAGCCCCAGCATTTT. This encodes CASSRTQDYSNQPQHF.

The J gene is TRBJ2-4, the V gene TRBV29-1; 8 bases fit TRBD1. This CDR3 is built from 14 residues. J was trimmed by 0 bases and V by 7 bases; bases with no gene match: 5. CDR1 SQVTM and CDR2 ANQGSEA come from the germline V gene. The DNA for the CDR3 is TGCAGCGCCGTCAGGGGGCTAGCCAAAAACATTCAGTACTTC. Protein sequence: CSAVRGLAKNIQYF.

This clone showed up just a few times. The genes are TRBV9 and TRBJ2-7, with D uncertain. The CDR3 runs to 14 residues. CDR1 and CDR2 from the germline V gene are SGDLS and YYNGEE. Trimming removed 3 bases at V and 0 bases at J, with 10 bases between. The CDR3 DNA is TGTGCCAGCAGCGCGACACCTTACTCCTACGAGCAGTACTTC. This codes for CASSATPYSYEQYF.

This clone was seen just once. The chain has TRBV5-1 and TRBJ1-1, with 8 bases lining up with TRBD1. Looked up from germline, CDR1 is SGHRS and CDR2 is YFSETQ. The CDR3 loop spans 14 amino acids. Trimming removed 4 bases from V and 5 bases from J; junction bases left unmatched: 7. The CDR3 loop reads CASSNRTGRTEAFF. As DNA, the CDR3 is TGCGCCAGCAGCAACAGGACAGGGAGGACTGAAGCTTTCTTT.

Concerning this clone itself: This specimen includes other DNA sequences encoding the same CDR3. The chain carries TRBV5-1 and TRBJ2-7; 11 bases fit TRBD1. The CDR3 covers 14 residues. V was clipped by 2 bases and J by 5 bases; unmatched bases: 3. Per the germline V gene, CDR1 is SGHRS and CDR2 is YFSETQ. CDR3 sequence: CASSLGQGAHEQYF. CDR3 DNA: TGCGCCAGCAGCTTAGGACAGGGGGCCCACGAGCAGTACTTC.

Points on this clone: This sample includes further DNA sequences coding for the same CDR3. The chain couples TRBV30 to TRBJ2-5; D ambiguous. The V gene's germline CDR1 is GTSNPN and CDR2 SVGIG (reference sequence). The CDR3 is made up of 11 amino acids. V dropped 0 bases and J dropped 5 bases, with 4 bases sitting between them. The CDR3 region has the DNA TGTGCCTGGAGTGTCCGGGAGACCCAGTACTTC. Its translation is CAWSVRETQYF.

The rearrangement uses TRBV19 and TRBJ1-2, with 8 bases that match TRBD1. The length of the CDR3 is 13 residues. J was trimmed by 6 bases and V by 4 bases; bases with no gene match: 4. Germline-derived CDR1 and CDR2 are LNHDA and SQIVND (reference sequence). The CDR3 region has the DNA TGTGCCAGTAGTACGGACAGGGTCCATGGCTACACCTTC. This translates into CASSTDRVHGYTF.

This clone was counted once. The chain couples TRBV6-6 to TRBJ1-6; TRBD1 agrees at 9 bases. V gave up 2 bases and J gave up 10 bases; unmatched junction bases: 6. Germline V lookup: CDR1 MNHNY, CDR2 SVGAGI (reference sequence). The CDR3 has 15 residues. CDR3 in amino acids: CASSYGQGSGSPLHF. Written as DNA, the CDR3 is TGTGCCAGCAGTTACGGACAGGGGTCCGGCTCACCCCTCCACTTT.

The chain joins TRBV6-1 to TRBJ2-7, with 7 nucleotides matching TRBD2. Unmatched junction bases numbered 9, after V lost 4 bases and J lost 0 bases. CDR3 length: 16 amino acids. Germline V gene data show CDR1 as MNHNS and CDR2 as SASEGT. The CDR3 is CASSVTILADSYEQYF. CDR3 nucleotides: TGTGCCAGCAGTGTGACTATCCTAGCGGACTCCTACGAGCAGTACTTC.

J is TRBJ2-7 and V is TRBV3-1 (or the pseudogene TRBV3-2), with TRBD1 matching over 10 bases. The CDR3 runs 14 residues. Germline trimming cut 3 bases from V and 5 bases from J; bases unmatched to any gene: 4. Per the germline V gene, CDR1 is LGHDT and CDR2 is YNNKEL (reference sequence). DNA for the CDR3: TGTGCCAGCAGCCATTGGGACAGGGGCGACGAGCAGTACTTC. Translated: CASSHWDRGDEQYF.

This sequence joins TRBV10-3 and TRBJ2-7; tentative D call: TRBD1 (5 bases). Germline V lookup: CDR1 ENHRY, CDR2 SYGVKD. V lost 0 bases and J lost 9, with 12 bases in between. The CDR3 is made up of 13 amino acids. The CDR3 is CAISESSAQGQYF. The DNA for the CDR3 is TGTGCCATCAGTGAGTCGAGCGCCCAGGGGCAGTACTTC.

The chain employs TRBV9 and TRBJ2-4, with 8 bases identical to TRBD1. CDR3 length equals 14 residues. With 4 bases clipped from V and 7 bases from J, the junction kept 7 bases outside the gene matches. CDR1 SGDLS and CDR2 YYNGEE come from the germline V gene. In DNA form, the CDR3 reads TGTGCCAGCAGCCCTCGACAGGGGATTAACATTCAGTACTTC. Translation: CASSPRQGINIQYF.

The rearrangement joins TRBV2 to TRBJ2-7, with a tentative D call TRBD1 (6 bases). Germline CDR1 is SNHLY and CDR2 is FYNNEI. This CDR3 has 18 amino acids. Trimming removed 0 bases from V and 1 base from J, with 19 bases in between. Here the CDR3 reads CASSEADPGQGWSYEQYF. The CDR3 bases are TGTGCCAGCAGTGAAGCGGATCCTGGCCAGGGGTGGTCCTACGAGCAGTACTTC.

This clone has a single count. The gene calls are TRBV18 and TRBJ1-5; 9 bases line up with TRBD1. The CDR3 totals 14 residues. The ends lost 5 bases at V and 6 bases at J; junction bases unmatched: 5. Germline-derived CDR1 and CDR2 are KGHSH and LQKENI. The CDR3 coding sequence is TGTGCCAGCTCAGCACAGGGGGCGGGTCAGCCCCAGCATTTT. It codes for CASSAQGAGQPQHF.

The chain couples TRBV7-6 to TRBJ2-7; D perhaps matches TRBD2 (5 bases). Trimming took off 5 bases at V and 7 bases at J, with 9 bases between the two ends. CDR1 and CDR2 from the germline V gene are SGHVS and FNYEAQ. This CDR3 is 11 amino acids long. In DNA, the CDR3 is TGTGCCAGCAGCGAAACGGGGGAGCAGTACTTC. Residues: CASSETGEQYF.

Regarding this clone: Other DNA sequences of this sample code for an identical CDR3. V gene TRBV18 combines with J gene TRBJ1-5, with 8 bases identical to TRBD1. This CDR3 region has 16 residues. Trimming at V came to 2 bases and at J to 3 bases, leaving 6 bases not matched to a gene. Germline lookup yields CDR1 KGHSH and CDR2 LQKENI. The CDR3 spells CASSPAGTGNNQPQHF. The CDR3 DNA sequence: TGTGCCAGCTCACCAGCCGGGACAGGTAACAATCAGCCCCAGCATTTT.

CDR3 sequence reads: CASSEPGRGTDTQYF. Written as DNA, the CDR3 is TGTGCCAGCAGTGAACCGGGTCGGGGCACAGATACGCAGTATTTT. The chain combines TRBV25-1 with TRBJ2-3; D uncertain. Germline V gene lookup returns CDR1 MGHDK and CDR2 SYGVNS. The germline V and J ends were trimmed by 2 bases and 1 base, with 10 bases remaining between them. The CDR3 consists of 15 residues. Based on the CDR3 plus reference TRBV25-1 and TRBJ2-3, the full variable domain is EADIYQTPRYLVIGTGKKITLECSQTMGHDKMYWYQQDPGMELHLIHYSYGVNSTEKGDLSSESTVSRIRTEHFPLTLESARPSHTSQYLCASSEPGRGTDTQYFGPGTRLTVL.

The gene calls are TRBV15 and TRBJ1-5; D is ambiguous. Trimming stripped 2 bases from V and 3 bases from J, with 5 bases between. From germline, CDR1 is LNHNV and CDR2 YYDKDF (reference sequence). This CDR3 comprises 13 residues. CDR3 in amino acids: CATSRQVNQPQHF. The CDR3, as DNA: TGTGCCACCAGCAGACAGGTCAATCAGCCCCAGCATTTT.

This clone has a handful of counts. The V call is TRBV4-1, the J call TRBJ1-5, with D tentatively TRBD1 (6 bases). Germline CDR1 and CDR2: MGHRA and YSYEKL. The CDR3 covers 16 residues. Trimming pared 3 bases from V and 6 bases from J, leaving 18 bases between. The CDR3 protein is CASSQTRGGSGQPQHF. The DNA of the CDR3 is TGCGCCAGCAGCCAGACGCGGGGGGGCAGCGGTCAGCCCCAGCATTTT.

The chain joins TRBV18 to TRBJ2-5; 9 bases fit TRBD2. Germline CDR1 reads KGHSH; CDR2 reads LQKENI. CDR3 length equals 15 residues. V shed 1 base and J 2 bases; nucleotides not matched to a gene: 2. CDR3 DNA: TGTGCCAGCTCACCACTAGCGGGGGATCAAGAGACCCAGTACTTC. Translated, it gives CASSPLAGDQETQYF. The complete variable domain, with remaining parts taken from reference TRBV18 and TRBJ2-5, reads NAGVMQNPRHLVRRRGQEARLRCSPMKGHSHVYWYRQLPEEGLKFMVYLQKENIIDESGMPKERFSAEFPKEGPSILRIQQVVRGDSAAYFCASSPLAGDQETQYFGPGTRLLVL.

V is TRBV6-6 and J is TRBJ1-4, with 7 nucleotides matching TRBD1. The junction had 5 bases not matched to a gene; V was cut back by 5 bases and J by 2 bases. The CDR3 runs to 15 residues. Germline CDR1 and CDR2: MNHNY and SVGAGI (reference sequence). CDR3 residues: CASSIDRATNEKLFF. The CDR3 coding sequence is TGTGCCAGCAGTATCGACAGGGCTACTAATGAAAAACTGTTTTTT.

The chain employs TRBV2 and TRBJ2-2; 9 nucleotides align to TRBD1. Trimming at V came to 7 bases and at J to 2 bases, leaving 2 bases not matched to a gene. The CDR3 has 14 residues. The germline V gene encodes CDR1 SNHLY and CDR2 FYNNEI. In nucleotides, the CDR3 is TGTGCCAGCACGGGACAGGGTAACACCGGGGAGCTGTTTTTT. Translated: CASTGQGNTGELFF.